The clone carrying this T cell receptor (beta chain) appeared a single time. Its antigen is as yet unknown. The data belong to a study of shared clonotypes between healthy human individuals. Study results and limitations: Larger richness was generally estimated for naive than memory subsets. In four donors, about 5% of naive CD4 clonotypes appeared in common.

Repertoires were generated with immunoSEQ multiplex PCR, while TCRdb's copy carries only in-frame clones and drops some. The sample carries millions of clones, over 85% recorded once. The germline V gene has CDR1 SGHDT and CDR2 YYEEEE. The V and J ends lost 4 bases and 2 bases respectively, with 7 bases between them. The CDR3 spans 12 residues. Cells designated naive CD8 were CD45RO-negative and were positively selected for CCR7, with terminally differentiated effector memory CD45RA+ cells excluded. Donors included only healthy HIV-negative adults lacking recent acute infections or vaccinations. Nashville, Tennessee was home to all donors, who were Caucasian adults.

This TCR was recovered from a man aged 18 to 35 in good health. The rearrangement uses TRBV5-6 and TRBJ2-7, with D unresolved. Input material: naive CD8+ T cells sorted from blood. The CDR3 sequence: CASSPNTYEQYF. For the CDR3, the DNA is TGTGCCAGCAGCCCAAACACCTACGAGCAGTACTTC.